The 32 T cell receptor beta chains below were found in one sample sequenced in a study of control samples from healthy donors and cancer patients. The table came from immunoSEQ multiplex PCR; TCRdb's copy has only in-frame clones and leaves some out. In the table there are 130,000 or so clones, around nine tenths of which are singletons. The sequencing input was PBMCs. Receptors were obtained from a man in his fifties with head and neck cancer.

CDR3 in DNA: TGTGCCAGCAGCTCACAAAGGGGAAGCGGGAGGGAGTCCTACGAGCAGTACTTC. Amino acid sequence: CASSSQRGSGRESYEQYF. V usage is TRBV7-9 and J usage is TRBJ2-7; 10 nucleotides agree with TRBD2. The ends lost 4 bases at V and 1 base at J; junction bases unmatched: 13. From germline, CDR1 is SEHNR and CDR2 FQNEAQ (reference sequence). CDR3 length: 18 amino acids. Supplemented by reference TRBV7-9 and TRBJ2-7, the full variable domain reads DTGVSQNPRHKITKRGQNVTFRCDPISEHNRLYWYRQTLGQGPEFLTYFQNEAQLEKSRLLSDRFSAERPKGSFSTLEIQRTEQGDSAMYLCASSSQRGSGRESYEQYFGPGTRLTVT.

The chain couples TRBV7-9 to TRBJ1-1; 9 bases are shared with TRBD1. CDR3 length: 15 amino acids. The germline V gene encodes CDR1 SEHNR and CDR2 FQNEAQ (reference sequence). V dropped 5 bases and J dropped 0; count of bases not matched to a gene: 4. The CDR3: CASSPWTGVNTEAFF. The CDR3 bases are TGTGCCAGCAGCCCTTGGACAGGGGTGAACACTGAAGCTTTCTTT.

V usage is TRBV7-9 and J usage is TRBJ1-1; D gene ambiguous. Germline V gene data show CDR1 as SEHNR and CDR2 as FQNEAQ (reference sequence). CDR3 length equals 15 residues. V dropped 1 base and J dropped 3 bases, with 12 bases sitting between them. The CDR3 protein is CASSLGWVEDTEAFF. DNA for the CDR3: TGTGCCAGCAGCTTAGGGTGGGTAGAGGACACTGAAGCTTTCTTT.

This chain joins TRBV20-1 and TRBJ1-4; D call uncertain. V dropped 3 bases and J dropped 4 bases, with 6 bases sitting between them. There are 12 residues in the CDR3. The V gene's germline CDR1 is DFQATT and CDR2 SNEGSKA (reference sequence). The CDR3 loop is CSASRDNEKLFF. CDR3 nucleotide sequence: TGCAGTGCTAGTAGGGATAATGAAAAACTGTTTTTT.

The chain is built from TRBV5-4 and TRBJ2-5; 13 positions match TRBD2. Per germline, CDR1 SGHNT and CDR2 YYREEE (reference sequence). V lost 4 bases and J lost 0; bases outside the gene matches: 9. The CDR3 is 18 amino acids. The DNA for the CDR3 is TGTGCCAGCAGCCCCCCGGGACTAGCGGGATTGTACCAAGAGACCCAGTACTTC. As protein: CASSPPGLAGLYQETQYF.

This sequence joins TRBV5-6 and TRBJ1-5; D is ambiguous. Trimming pared 1 base from V and 0 bases from J, leaving 8 bases between. This CDR3 contains 15 residues. Germline V lookup: CDR1 SGHDT, CDR2 YYEEEE. The CDR3 reads CASSLSGYSNQPQHF. Written as DNA, the CDR3 is TGTGCCAGCAGCTTGTCGGGGTATAGCAATCAGCCCCAGCATTTT.

The chain recombines TRBV7-6 with TRBJ2-7; 10 nucleotides match TRBD2. The germline V gene has CDR1 SGHVS and CDR2 FNYEAQ. V was pared by 1 base and J by 3 bases, with 3 bases of the junction left unmatched. The CDR3 runs to 15 residues. CDR3 bases: TGTGCCAGCAGCTTAGAACTAGCGGGGTACTACGAGCAGTACTTC. It is translated as CASSLELAGYYEQYF.

The chain couples TRBV5-1 to TRBJ2-5; 8 nucleotides align to TRBD1. This CDR3 region has 14 residues. Germline CDR1 is SGHRS and CDR2 is YFSETQ. The J segment lost 5 bases and the V segment lost 3 bases, leaving 6 bases of the junction unmatched. In DNA, the CDR3 is TGCGCCAGCAGCTCCGGCGGGACAGGCGAGACCCAGTACTTC. It translates to CASSSGGTGETQYF.

This clone is judged medium-sized. This chain joins TRBV19 and TRBJ2-2, with D tentatively TRBD2 (6 bases). This CDR3 is 17 amino acids long. Germline loops: CDR1 LNHDA, CDR2 SQIVND (reference sequence). Trimming stripped 10 bases from V and 0 bases from J, with 21 bases between. In nucleotides, the CDR3 is TGTGCCACCTTATCCATCTCTAGCGCCTCGAACACCGGGGAGCTGTTTTTT. It translates to CATLSISSASNTGELFF.

The rearrangement links TRBV2 to TRBJ1-5, with 7 positions matching TRBD1. Germline assignment: CDR1 SNHLY and CDR2 FYNNEI. After removal of 6 bases from V and 6 bases from J, the junction contained 8 bases not matched to a gene. The CDR3 has 14 amino acids. The CDR3 coding sequence is TGTGCCAGCAGCGAACAGGGGCCGAGTCAGCCCCAGCATTTT. This codes for CASSEQGPSQPQHF.

This clone was picked up one time. V and J are TRBV10-3 and TRBJ2-1; 10 bases align to TRBD2. The V and J ends lost 6 bases and 8 bases, in that order; junction bases with no gene match: 4. CDR1 is ENHRY and CDR2 is SYGVKD in the germline V gene. The CDR3 loop spans 13 amino acids. The DNA of the CDR3 is TGTGCCATCAGCCTCGGGACTAGCGATGAGCAGTTCTTC. Translating it yields CAISLGTSDEQFF.

The chain is built from TRBV7-8 and TRBJ2-1; D is undetermined. Per the germline V gene, CDR1 is SGHVS and CDR2 is FQNEAQ. The CDR3 sequence is 12 residues long. V was pared by 3 bases and J by 5 bases, with 5 bases between. In DNA form, the CDR3 reads TGTGCCAGCAGCTTGGGGAACAATGAGCAGTTCTTC. It is translated as CASSLGNNEQFF.

This rearrangement joins TRBV3-1 (or the pseudogene TRBV3-2) to TRBJ2-3, with 9 positions matching TRBD2. This CDR3 has 16 residues. With 4 bases clipped from V and 5 bases from J, the junction kept 10 bases outside the gene matches. CDR1 is LGHDT and CDR2 is YNNKEL in the germline V gene (reference sequence). DNA of the CDR3: TGTGCCAGCAGCCTTGAGGGGCGGGGGGGCATAGATACGCAGTATTTT. Amino acids: CASSLEGRGGIDTQYF.

The chain links TRBV11-2 to TRBJ2-7; possible D gene TRBD1, 6 bases. V was trimmed by 5 bases and J by 1 base, leaving 18 bases between them. CDR1 and CDR2 from the germline V gene are SGHAT and FQNNGV. CDR3 length: 16 residues. The CDR3 loop reads CASSPTNRVGSYEQYF. The CDR3 DNA reads TGTGCCAGCAGCCCTACAAACAGGGTGGGTTCCTACGAGCAGTACTTC.

The V and J genes are TRBV9 and TRBJ1-1; D ambiguous. V lost 0 bases and J 3 bases, leaving 3 bases between the germline ends. CDR3 length: 12 amino acids. The germline gives CDR1 SGDLS, CDR2 YYNGEE. The CDR3 reads CASSVADTEAFF. The CDR3 nucleotides are TGTGCCAGCAGCGTAGCGGACACTGAAGCTTTCTTT.

V and J are TRBV7-2 and TRBJ2-7; D uncertain. This CDR3 is 15 amino acids long. Per germline, CDR1 SGHTA and CDR2 FQGNSA. Trimming pared 1 base from V and 1 base from J, leaving 11 bases between. CDR3 sequence (DNA): TGTGCCAGCAGCTTAGGAGACTCTCCATCCTACGAGCAGTACTTC. This sequence encodes CASSLGDSPSYEQYF.

V usage is TRBV6-5 and J usage is TRBJ2-5, with 10 bases fitting TRBD2. V lost 5 bases to trimming and J lost 5 bases; unmatched junction nucleotides: 8. CDR1 MNHEY and CDR2 SVGAGI come from the germline V gene. This CDR3 is built from 15 residues. This CDR3 is CASSIKRGGRETQYF. The CDR3 coding sequence is TGTGCCAGCAGTATCAAGCGGGGGGGCCGGGAGACCCAGTACTTC.

The V and J genes are TRBV12-3 or TRBV12-4 and TRBJ2-2; D is unresolved. The CDR3 has 11 amino acids. Deletions cut 4 bases from V and 3 bases from J, with 0 bases between. CDR3: CASSYTGELFF. In nucleotides, the CDR3 is TGTGCCAGCAGTTACACCGGGGAGCTGTTTTTT.

The chain carries TRBV4-1 and TRBJ2-7; no clear D. V lost 0 bases and J 5 bases, leaving 11 bases between the germline ends. The germline gives CDR1 MGHRA, CDR2 YSYEKL. This CDR3 spans 14 amino acids. CDR3 in amino acids: CASSQERRGDEQYF. In DNA form, the CDR3 reads TGCGCCAGCAGCCAAGAAAGGCGAGGTGACGAGCAGTACTTC.

V usage is TRBV10-2 and J usage is TRBJ1-3; TRBD1 matches at 9 bases. Germline V CDR1 and CDR2: WSHSY, SAAADI. V shed 6 bases and J 10 bases; nucleotides not matched to a gene: 13. The CDR3 totals 15 residues. The CDR3 region is CASSEMGQGSLTIYF. The CDR3 DNA reads TGCGCCAGCAGCGAGATGGGACAGGGTTCATTGACCATATATTTT.

The gene calls are TRBV28 and TRBJ1-3; D unresolved. This CDR3 is 12 amino acids long. Germline values: CDR1 MDHEN, CDR2 SYDVKM. Trimming stripped 6 bases from V and 8 bases from J, with 11 bases between. The CDR3 reads CASRNPADTIYF. In nucleotides, the CDR3 is TGTGCCAGCAGGAACCCTGCAGACACCATATATTTT. Full variable domain (outside the CDR3, taken from reference TRBV28 and TRBJ1-3): DVKVTQSSRYLVKRTGEKVFLECVQDMDHENMFWYRQDPGLGLRLIYFSYDVKMKEKGDIPEGYSVSREKKERFSLILESASTNQTSMYLCASRNPADTIYFGEGSWLTVV.

The chain recombines TRBV4-1 with TRBJ1-2; the D is unclear. CDR3 length: 16 amino acids. V was cut by 0 bases and J by 7 bases, with 18 bases left in between. Germline V gives CDR1 MGHRA, CDR2 YSYEKL. The CDR3 sequence is CASSQDCTKTCRGYTF. The CDR3 DNA sequence: TGCGCCAGCAGCCAAGATTGTACAAAAACGTGTCGTGGCTACACCTTC.

The table lists this clone with a few counts. This chain connects TRBV5-1 to TRBJ2-1, with TRBD2 matching 10 bases. V lost 0 bases and J lost 0; bases outside the gene matches: 15. The CDR3 length is 21 residues. Germline CDR1 reads SGHRS; CDR2 reads YFSETQ. Here the CDR3 DNA reads TGCGCCAGCAGCTTGGTTCTAGCGGGAGTAAAAAATAAGAGCTCCTACAATGAGCAGTTCTTC. It specifies CASSLVLAGVKNKSSYNEQFF.

The chain is built from TRBV28 and TRBJ2-7; TRBD1 matches 11 bases. This CDR3 has 14 amino acids. J lost 10 bases, V lost 7 bases, and 12 bases had no gene match. CDR1 MDHEN and CDR2 SYDVKM come from the germline V gene. As DNA, the CDR3 is TGTGCCAGCACTCCTCCCGGGACAGGGGGAGAACAGTACTTC. This codes for CASTPPGTGGEQYF. Looking up the rest from reference TRBV28 and TRBJ2-7 gives the full variable domain: DVKVTQSSRYLVKRTGEKVFLECVQDMDHENMFWYRQDPGLGLRLIYFSYDVKMKEKGDIPEGYSVSREKKERFSLILESASTNQTSMYLCASTPPGTGGEQYFGPGTRLTVT.

This clone appeared a single time. One end of the junction varies from germline; a read error may be responsible. V is TRBV27 and J is TRBJ2-7; 11 bases line up with TRBD2. The CDR3 totals 11 residues. The germline V gene encodes CDR1 MNHEY and CDR2 SMNVEV (reference sequence). As DNA, the CDR3 is TGTGCCAGCAGGACTAGCGGGAAAGAATCCTTC. It codes for CASRTSGKESF.

The chain employs TRBV3-1 (or the pseudogene TRBV3-2) and TRBJ2-7, with D perhaps assigned TRBD1 or TRBD2 (5 bases each). Trimming took 0 bases from V and 2 from J, leaving 14 bases between them. Germline lookup yields CDR1 LGHDT and CDR2 YNNKEL (reference sequence). The CDR3 loop spans 16 amino acids. The CDR3 sequence is CASSQDFWDGAYEQYF. The CDR3 nucleotides are TGTGCCAGCAGCCAAGATTTTTGGGACGGTGCCTACGAGCAGTACTTC.

The chain links TRBV7-6 to TRBJ2-1, with TRBD2 identical over 11 bases. Germline loops: CDR1 SGHVS, CDR2 FNYEAQ. V lost 1 base to trimming and J lost 4 bases; unmatched junction nucleotides: 9. The CDR3 is made up of 18 amino acids. CDR3 loop: CASSLDGGGLAAYNEQFF. The DNA of the CDR3 is TGTGCCAGCAGCTTAGACGGCGGGGGACTAGCGGCGTACAATGAGCAGTTCTTC.

This clone has a single count. The chain is built from TRBV5-1 and TRBJ2-5; D might be TRBD1 (7 bases). The CDR3 runs to 14 residues. V was shortened by 5 bases and J by 2 bases, with 13 bases between the two germline ends. Germline CDR1 and CDR2: SGHRS and YFSETQ. The CDR3 DNA follows: TGCGCCAGCAGGGCGGGACAGTCGCAAGAGACCCAGTACTTC. It encodes CASRAGQSQETQYF.

V gene TRBV6-5 combines with J gene TRBJ1-5; D is undetermined. The CDR3 is 14 residues long. CDR1 is MNHEY and CDR2 is SVGAGI in the germline V gene. Trimming removed 6 bases from V and 0 bases from J, with 9 bases in between. The CDR3: CASRPGYSNQPQHF. Written as DNA, the CDR3 is TGTGCCAGCAGACCGGGCTATAGCAATCAGCCCCAGCATTTT.

The V and J genes are TRBV6-5 and TRBJ2-7; 8 bases map to TRBD1. The CDR3 runs 15 residues. V lost 0 bases, J lost 4 bases, and 5 bases stayed unmatched. Looked up from germline, CDR1 is MNHEY and CDR2 is SVGAGI. The CDR3 region is CASSYSEQGAYEQYF. CDR3 nucleotides: TGTGCCAGCAGTTACTCTGAGCAGGGGGCATACGAGCAGTACTTC.

In the case of this clone: At one boundary the junction diverges from the germline segment, which might be a read error. This sequence joins TRBV6-1 and TRBJ1-2; D not resolved. CDR1 and CDR2 (germline): MNHNS, SASEGT. CDR3 size: 16 residues. CDR3 sequence (DNA): TGTGCCAGCAGTGAAGCTATGATGAGGGTGTACTACGGCTACACCTTC. As protein: CASSEAMMRVYYGYTF.

The rearrangement joins TRBV6-5 to TRBJ2-5, with TRBD2 matching over 10 bases. V lost 2 bases to trimming and J lost 6 bases; unmatched junction nucleotides: 9. In germline, CDR1 is MNHEY, CDR2 SVGAGI. The CDR3 totals 16 residues. The DNA of the CDR3 is TGTGCCAGCAGTTACGAAACGAGCGGGAGGGCTAAGACCCAGTACTTC. It specifies CASSYETSGRAKTQYF.